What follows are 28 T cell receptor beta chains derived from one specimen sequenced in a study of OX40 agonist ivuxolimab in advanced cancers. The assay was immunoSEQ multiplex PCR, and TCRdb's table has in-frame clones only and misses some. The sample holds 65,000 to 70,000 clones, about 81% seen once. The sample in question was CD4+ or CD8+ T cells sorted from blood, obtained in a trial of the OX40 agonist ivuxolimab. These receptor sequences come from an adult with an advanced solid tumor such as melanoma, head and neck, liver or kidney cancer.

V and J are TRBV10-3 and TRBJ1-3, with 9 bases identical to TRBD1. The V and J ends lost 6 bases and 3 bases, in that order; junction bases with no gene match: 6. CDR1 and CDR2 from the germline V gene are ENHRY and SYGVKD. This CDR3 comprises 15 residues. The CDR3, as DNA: TGTGCCATCAGGGGACAGGGTTTGATTGGAAACACCATATATTTT. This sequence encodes CAIRGQGLIGNTIYF.

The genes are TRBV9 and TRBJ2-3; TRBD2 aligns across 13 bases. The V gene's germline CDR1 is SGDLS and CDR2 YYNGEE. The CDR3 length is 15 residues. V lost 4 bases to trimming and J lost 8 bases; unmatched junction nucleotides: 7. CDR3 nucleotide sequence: TGTGCCAGCAGCCGACTAGCGGGGGGTAGTCGTACGCAGTATTTT. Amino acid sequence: CASSRLAGGSRTQYF.

CDR3 sequence: CASSYALAGNTIYF. CDR3 in DNA: TGTGCCAGCAGTTATGCATTAGCTGGAAACACCATATATTTT. The rearrangement links TRBV2 to TRBJ1-3; D not resolved. The CDR3 is made up of 14 amino acids. V shed 5 bases and J shed 2 bases, with 10 bases lying between them. Germline V gives CDR1 SNHLY, CDR2 FYNNEI.

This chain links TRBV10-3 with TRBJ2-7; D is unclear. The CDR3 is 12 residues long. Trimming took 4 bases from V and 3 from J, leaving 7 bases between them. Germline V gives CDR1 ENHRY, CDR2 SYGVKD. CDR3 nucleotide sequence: TGTGCCATCAGTGTCGTGAACTACGAGCAGTACTTC. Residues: CAISVVNYEQYF.

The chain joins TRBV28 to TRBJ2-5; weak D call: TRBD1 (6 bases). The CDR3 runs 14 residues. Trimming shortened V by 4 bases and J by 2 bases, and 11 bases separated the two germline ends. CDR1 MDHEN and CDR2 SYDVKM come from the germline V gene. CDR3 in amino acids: CASSSPTGQETQYF. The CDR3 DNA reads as TGTGCCAGCAGTTCCCCGACAGGTCAAGAGACCCAGTACTTC.

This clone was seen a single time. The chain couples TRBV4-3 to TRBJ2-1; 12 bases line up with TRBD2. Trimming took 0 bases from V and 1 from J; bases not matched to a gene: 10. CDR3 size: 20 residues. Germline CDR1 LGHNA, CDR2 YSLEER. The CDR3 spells CASSQDLLAGGISSYNEQFF. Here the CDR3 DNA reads TGCGCCAGCAGCCAAGATCTCCTAGCGGGAGGGATTAGTTCCTACAATGAGCAGTTCTTC.

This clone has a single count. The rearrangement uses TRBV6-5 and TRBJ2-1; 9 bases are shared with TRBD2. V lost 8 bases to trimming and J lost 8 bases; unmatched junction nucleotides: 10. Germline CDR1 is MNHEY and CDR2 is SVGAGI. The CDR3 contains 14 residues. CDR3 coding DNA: TGTGCCAGCCGAAATCTAGCGGGGAGTGATGAGCAGTTCTTC. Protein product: CASRNLAGSDEQFF.

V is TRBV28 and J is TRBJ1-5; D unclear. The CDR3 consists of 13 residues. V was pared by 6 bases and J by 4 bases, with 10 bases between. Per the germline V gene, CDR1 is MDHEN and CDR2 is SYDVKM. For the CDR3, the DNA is TGTGCCAGCAGACCCACAAGGAATCAGCCCCAGCATTTT. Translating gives CASRPTRNQPQHF.

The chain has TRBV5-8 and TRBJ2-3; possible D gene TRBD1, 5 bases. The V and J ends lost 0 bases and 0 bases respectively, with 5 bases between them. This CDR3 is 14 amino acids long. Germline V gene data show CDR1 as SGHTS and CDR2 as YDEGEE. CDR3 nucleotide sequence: TGTGCCAGCAGCTTGGGGGGCAGCACAGATACGCAGTATTTT. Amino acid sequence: CASSLGGSTDTQYF.

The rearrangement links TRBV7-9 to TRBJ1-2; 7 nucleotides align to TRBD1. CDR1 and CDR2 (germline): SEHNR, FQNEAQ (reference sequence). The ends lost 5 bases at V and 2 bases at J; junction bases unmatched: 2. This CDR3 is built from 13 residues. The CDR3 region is CASSVTGNYGYTF. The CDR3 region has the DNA TGTGCCAGCAGCGTGACAGGGAACTATGGCTACACCTTC.

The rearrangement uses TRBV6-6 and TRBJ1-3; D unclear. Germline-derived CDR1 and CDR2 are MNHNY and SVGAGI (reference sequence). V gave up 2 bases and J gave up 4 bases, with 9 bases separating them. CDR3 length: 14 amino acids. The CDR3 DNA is TGTGCCAGCAGTTACCGAAAGGCGGGAAACACCATATATTTT. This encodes CASSYRKAGNTIYF.

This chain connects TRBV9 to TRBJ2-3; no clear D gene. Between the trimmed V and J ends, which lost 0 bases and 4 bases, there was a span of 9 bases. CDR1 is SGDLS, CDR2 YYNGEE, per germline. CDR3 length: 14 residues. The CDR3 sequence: CASSVGTDSDTQYF. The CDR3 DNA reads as TGTGCCAGCAGCGTAGGTACAGATTCAGATACGCAGTATTTT.

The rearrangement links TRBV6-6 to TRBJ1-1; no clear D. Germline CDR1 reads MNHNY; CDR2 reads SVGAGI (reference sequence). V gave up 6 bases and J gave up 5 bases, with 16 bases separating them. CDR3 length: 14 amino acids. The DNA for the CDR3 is TGTGCCAGCAGATCAAAACAGTTACTTACTGAAGCTTTCTTT. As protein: CASRSKQLLTEAFF.

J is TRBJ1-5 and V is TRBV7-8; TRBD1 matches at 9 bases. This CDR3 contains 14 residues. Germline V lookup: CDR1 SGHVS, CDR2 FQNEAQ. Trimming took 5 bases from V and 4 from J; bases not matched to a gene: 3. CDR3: CASSEQGANQPQHF. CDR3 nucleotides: TGTGCCAGCAGCGAACAGGGGGCGAATCAGCCCCAGCATTTT.

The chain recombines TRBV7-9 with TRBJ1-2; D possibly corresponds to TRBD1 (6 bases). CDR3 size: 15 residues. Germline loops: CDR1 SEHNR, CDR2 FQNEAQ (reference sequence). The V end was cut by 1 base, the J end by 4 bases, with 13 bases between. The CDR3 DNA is TGTGCCAGCAGCTTAGTGGCGGACAGCCCCTATGGCTACACCTTC. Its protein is CASSLVADSPYGYTF.

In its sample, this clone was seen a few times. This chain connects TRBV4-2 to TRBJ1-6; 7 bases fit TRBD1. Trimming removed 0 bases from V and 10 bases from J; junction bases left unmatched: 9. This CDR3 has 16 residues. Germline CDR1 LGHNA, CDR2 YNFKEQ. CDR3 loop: CASSQDLDRAKSPLHF. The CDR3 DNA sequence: TGTGCCAGCAGCCAAGATCTTGACAGGGCGAAATCACCCCTCCACTTT.

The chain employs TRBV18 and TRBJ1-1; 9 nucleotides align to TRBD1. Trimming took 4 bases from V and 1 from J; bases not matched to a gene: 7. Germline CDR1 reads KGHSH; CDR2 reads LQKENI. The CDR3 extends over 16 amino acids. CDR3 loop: CASSQTGGKGNTEAFF. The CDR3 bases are TGTGCCAGCTCACAAACAGGGGGCAAGGGGAACACTGAAGCTTTCTTT.

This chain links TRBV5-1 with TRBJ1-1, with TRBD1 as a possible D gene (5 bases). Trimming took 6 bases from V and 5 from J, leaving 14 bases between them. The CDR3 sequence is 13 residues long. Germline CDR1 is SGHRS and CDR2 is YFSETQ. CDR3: CASKKSGGTEAFF. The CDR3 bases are TGCGCCAGCAAAAAATCCGGGGGGACTGAAGCTTTCTTT. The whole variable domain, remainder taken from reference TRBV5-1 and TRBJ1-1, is KAGVTQTPRYLIKTRGQQVTLSCSPISGHRSVSWYQQTPGQGLQFLFEYFSETQRNKGNFPGRFSGRQFSNSRSEMNVSTLELGDSALYLCASKKSGGTEAFFGQGTRLTVV.

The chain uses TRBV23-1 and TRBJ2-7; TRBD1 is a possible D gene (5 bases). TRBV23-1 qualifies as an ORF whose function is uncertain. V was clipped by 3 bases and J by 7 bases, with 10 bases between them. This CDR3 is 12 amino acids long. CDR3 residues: CASSHRGLEQYV. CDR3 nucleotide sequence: TGCGCCAGCAGTCATAGGGGCTTAGAGCAGTACGTC.

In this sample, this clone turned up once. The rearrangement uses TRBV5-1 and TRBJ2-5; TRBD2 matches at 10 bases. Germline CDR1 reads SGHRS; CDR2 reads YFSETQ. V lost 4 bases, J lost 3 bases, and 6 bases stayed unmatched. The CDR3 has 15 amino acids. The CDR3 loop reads CASSRAGGPEETQYF. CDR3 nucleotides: TGCGCCAGCAGCAGAGCGGGGGGGCCGGAAGAGACCCAGTACTTC.

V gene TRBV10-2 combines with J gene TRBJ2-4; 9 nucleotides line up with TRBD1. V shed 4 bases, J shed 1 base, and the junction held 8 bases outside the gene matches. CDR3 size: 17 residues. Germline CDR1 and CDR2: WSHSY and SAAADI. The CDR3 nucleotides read TGCGCCAGCAGTGTAACAGGGGGCGTCACGGCCAAAAACATTCAGTACTTC. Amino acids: CASSVTGGVTAKNIQYF.

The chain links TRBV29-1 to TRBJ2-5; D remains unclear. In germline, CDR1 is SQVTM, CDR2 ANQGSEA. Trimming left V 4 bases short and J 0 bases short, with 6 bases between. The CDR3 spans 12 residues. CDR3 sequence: CSVVRHQETQYF. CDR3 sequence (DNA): TGCAGCGTTGTGAGACACCAAGAGACCCAGTACTTC.

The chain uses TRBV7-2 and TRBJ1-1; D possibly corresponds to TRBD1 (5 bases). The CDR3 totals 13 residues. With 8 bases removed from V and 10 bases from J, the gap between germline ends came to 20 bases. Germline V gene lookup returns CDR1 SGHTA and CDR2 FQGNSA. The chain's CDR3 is CASGKQVDLGAFF. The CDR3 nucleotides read TGTGCCAGCGGCAAACAGGTTGATTTGGGAGCTTTCTTT.

The CDR3 DNA follows: TGCGCCAGCAGCTCGGACGCATCTGGAAACACCATATATTTT. Translating it yields CASSSDASGNTIYF. The rearrangement links TRBV5-1 to TRBJ1-3; D is unresolved. V shed 3 bases and J shed 1 base, with 8 bases lying between them. Germline loops: CDR1 SGHRS, CDR2 YFSETQ. The CDR3 extends over 14 amino acids.

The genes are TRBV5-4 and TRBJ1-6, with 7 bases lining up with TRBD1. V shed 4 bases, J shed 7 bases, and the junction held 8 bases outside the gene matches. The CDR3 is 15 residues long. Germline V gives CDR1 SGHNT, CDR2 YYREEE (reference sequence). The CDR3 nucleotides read TGTGCCAGCAGCCTGATGGGACAGCCCAATTCACCCCTCCACTTT. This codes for CASSLMGQPNSPLHF.

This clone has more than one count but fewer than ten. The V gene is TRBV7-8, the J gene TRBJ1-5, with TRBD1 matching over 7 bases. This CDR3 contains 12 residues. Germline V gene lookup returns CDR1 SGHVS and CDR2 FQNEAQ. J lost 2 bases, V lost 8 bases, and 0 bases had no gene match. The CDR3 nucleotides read TGTGCCAGCGGACAGGGCAATCAGCCCCAGCATTTT. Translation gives CASGQGNQPQHF.

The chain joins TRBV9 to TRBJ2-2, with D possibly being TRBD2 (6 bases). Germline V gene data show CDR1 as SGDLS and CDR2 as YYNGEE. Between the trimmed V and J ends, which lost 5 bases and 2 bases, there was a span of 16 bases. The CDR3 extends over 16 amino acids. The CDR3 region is CASSEYGGVNTGELFF. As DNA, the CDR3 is TGTGCCAGCAGTGAGTACGGGGGAGTAAACACCGGGGAGCTGTTTTTT.

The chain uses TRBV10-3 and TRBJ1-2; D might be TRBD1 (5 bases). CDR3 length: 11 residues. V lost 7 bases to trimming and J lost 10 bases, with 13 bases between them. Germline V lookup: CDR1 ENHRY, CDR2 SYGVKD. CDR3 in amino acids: CAIKTRDSYTF. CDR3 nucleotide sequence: TGTGCCATCAAGACCCGGGACTCCTACACCTTC.